The 5 T cell receptor beta chains below all came from one sample that was sequenced in a study of cytomegalovirus exposure and HLA in healthy donors. Primers: 60 Vbeta forward and 13 Jbeta reverse. The data were produced by immunoSEQ multiplex PCR, yet TCRdb's version contains in-frame clones alone and is incomplete. The data contain 110,000 or so clones, around 76% of them seen just once; the ten biggest clones take up approximately 8.2%. The specimen sequenced was PBMCs. The origin of the receptors is a middle-aged man in good health and CMV-seropositive.

This clone was observed once. The rearrangement uses TRBV2 and TRBJ2-2, with D unresolved. CDR1 is SNHLY, CDR2 FYNNEI, per germline. Trimming pared 1 base from V and 0 bases from J, leaving 6 bases between. This CDR3 has 15 amino acids. The CDR3 DNA sequence: TGTGCCAGCAGTGAAGGGCAGACGAACACCGGGGAGCTGTTTTTT. Translated: CASSEGQTNTGELFF. Using reference TRBV2 and TRBJ2-2 for the parts outside the CDR3, the full variable domain is EPEVTQTPSHQVTQMGQEVILRCVPISNHLYFYWYRQILGQKVEFLVSFYNNEISEKSEIFDDQFSVERPDGSNFTLKIRSTKLEDSAMYFCASSEGQTNTGELFFGEGSRLTVL.

The chain couples TRBV7-9 to TRBJ2-7, with D perhaps matching TRBD1 (6 bases). This CDR3 has 14 residues. Germline V gives CDR1 SEHNR, CDR2 FQNEAQ (reference sequence). Trimming removed 5 bases at V and 3 bases at J, with 14 bases between. The CDR3 bases are TGTGCCAGCAGCACTAGAGGACAGATCTACGAGCAGTACTTC. Amino acid sequence: CASSTRGQIYEQYF.

The J gene is TRBJ1-5, the V gene TRBV4-1; D might be TRBD1 (5 bases). The CDR3 has 15 amino acids. Trimming took off 2 bases at V and 7 bases at J, with 15 bases between the two ends. CDR1 MGHRA and CDR2 YSYEKL come from the germline V gene. The CDR3 region has the DNA TGCGCCAGCAGCCAAACAAGGGGCGGGGGACAGCCCCAGCATTTT. The encoded protein is CASSQTRGGGQPQHF.

This chain links TRBV19 with TRBJ1-2; unclear D gene. CDR1 and CDR2 from the germline V gene are LNHDA and SQIVND (reference sequence). CDR3 length: 13 amino acids. V dropped 9 bases and J dropped 0 bases, with 11 bases sitting between them. CDR3 DNA sequence: TGTGCCAGCCGAGGGAGGACTAACTATGGCTACACCTTC. Protein sequence: CASRGRTNYGYTF.

This clone was detected only a few times. This chain connects TRBV30 to TRBJ1-1; D possibly corresponds to TRBD1 (6 bases). The CDR3 loop spans 14 amino acids. Germline loops: CDR1 GTSNPN, CDR2 SVGIG (reference sequence). V lost 7 bases and J 2 bases, leaving 17 bases between the germline ends. CDR3 nucleotides: TGTGCCTACCTAAGTCGGACAGTCAACACTGAAGCTTTCTTT. Its translation: CAYLSRTVNTEAFF.